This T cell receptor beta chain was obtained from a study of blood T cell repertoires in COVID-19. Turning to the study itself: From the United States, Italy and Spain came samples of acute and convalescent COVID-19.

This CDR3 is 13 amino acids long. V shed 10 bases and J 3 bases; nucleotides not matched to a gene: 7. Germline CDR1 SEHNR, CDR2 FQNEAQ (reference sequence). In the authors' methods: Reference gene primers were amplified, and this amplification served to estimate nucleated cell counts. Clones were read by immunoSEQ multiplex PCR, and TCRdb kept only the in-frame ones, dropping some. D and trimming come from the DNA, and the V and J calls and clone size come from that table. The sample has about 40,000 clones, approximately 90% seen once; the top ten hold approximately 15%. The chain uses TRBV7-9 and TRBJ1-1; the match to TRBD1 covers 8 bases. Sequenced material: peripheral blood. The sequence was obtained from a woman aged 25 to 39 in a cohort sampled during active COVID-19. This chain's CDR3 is CATIGQGHTEAFF. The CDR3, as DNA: TGTGCCACCATCGGACAGGGTCACACTGAAGCTTTCTTT. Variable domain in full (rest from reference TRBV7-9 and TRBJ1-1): DTGVSQNPRHKITKRGQNVTFRCDPISEHNRLYWYRQTLGQGPEFLTYFQNEAQLEKSRLLSDRFSAERPKGSFSTLEIQRTEQGDSAMYLCATIGQGHTEAFFGQGTRLTVV.